These 17 T cell receptor beta chains originate from one sample sequenced in a study of persistence of HIV-infected CD4 T cells. The libraries were made with immunoSEQ version 4 in survey mode. TCRdb keeps only in-frame clones here, not all; method: immunoSEQ multiplex PCR. The data show roughly 35,000 clones, with approximately 78% seen just once and almost 1% held by the top ten. Overlapping HIV-1 Gag 15-mer peptides at around 0.91 ug per peptide per mL were used. CD40L/CD69 double-negative CD45RO-high memory CD4+ T cells were collected. These receptors have no identified antigens. The sequencing here drew on cultured CD4+ T cells from PBMCs, taken from a patient who received antiretroviral therapy. The receptors derive from an adult with HIV. The donor label of this sample is uncertain.

The chain couples TRBV7-3 to TRBJ2-3; D is ambiguous. The CDR3 consists of 14 residues. The V end was cut by 5 bases, the J end by 3 bases, with 12 bases between. Germline lookup yields CDR1 SGHTA and CDR2 FQGTGA. The CDR3 DNA reads as TGTGCCAGCAGCCCCCGACAAGGAACAGATACGCAGTATTTT. This sequence encodes CASSPRQGTDTQYF.

The V gene is TRBV5-1, the J gene TRBJ2-5; the D is unclear. Trimming took 4 bases from V and 1 from J, leaving 8 bases between them. CDR1 SGHRS and CDR2 YFSETQ come from the germline V gene. CDR3 length: 13 residues. The CDR3 coding sequence is TGCGCCAGCAGCCCCCTCCCCCAAGAGACCCAGTACTTC. Protein sequence: CASSPLPQETQYF.

The J gene is TRBJ1-3, the V gene TRBV5-1; D might be TRBD1 (5 bases). The CDR3 has 16 amino acids. Germline CDR1 is SGHRS and CDR2 is YFSETQ. V lost 4 bases, J lost 2 bases, and 16 bases lay in between. The CDR3 loop reads CASSPGGSDPGNTIYF. The DNA for the CDR3 is TGCGCCAGCAGCCCTGGGGGGTCCGATCCTGGAAACACCATATATTTT.

This clone was counted between two and nine times. The V call is TRBV20-1, the J call TRBJ2-7; tentatively, D is TRBD1 (6 bases). Germline V gene data show CDR1 as DFQATT and CDR2 as SNEGSKA (reference sequence). There are 11 residues in the CDR3. Trimming cost V 6 bases and J 3 bases, with 9 bases left between them. The CDR3 is CSATTGYEQYV. CDR3 DNA sequence: TGCAGTGCAACGACAGGCTACGAGCAGTACGTC.

This clone was recorded a few times. This chain connects TRBV7-2 to TRBJ2-7; D uncertain. Germline V gene lookup returns CDR1 SGHTA and CDR2 FQGNSA. Trimming cost V 5 bases and J 2 bases, with 16 bases left between them. The CDR3 extends over 15 amino acids. The CDR3 DNA reads as TGTGCCAGCAGCCCAGCCTCGGACGGACCCTACGAGCAGTACGTC. Its protein product is CASSPASDGPYEQYV.

This clone appeared a single time. The DNA of the CDR3 is TGTGCCAGCAGTGACCTCGGGACTAGCGGGGAGCTGTTTTTT. It is translated as CASSDLGTSGELFF. This rearrangement joins TRBV6-4 to TRBJ2-2, with 8 bases identical to TRBD2. V gave up 2 bases and J gave up 7 bases; unmatched junction bases: 3. This CDR3 has 14 residues. Germline loops: CDR1 MRHNA, CDR2 SNTAGT.

This clone was counted only a few times. The chain employs TRBV3-1 (or the pseudogene TRBV3-2) and TRBJ2-7; 12 nucleotides match TRBD2. With V trimmed by 4 bases and J by 7 bases, 14 bases remained unmatched. Germline V gene data show CDR1 as LGHDT and CDR2 as YNNKEL (reference sequence). The CDR3 consists of 17 residues. In DNA form, the CDR3 reads TGTGCCAGCAGCCGAGTCCTAGCGGGGGGGACGTCGGGTGAGCAGTACTTC. This encodes CASSRVLAGGTSGEQYF.

The chain joins TRBV6-5 to TRBJ2-1; D is ambiguous. Trimming pared 2 bases from V and 9 bases from J, leaving 14 bases between. Germline values: CDR1 MNHEY, CDR2 SVGAGI. The CDR3 extends over 14 amino acids. The CDR3 DNA follows: TGTGCCAGCAGTTACGACTTGGGAAATCCTGAGCAGTTCTTC. Amino acids: CASSYDLGNPEQFF.

This clone showed up just once. The chain couples TRBV7-8 to TRBJ1-5; D uncertain. Trimming took off 5 bases at V and 0 bases at J, with 17 bases between the two ends. This CDR3 has 17 residues. Germline V gene sequence: CDR1 SGHVS, CDR2 FQNEAQ. This CDR3 is CASSPKLGLYSNQPQHF. In nucleotides, the CDR3 is TGTGCCAGCAGCCCGAAATTAGGCCTTTATAGCAATCAGCCCCAGCATTTT.

The V and J genes are TRBV6-5 and TRBJ1-5; D unresolved. Germline assignment: CDR1 MNHEY and CDR2 SVGAGI. This CDR3 comprises 14 residues. V was clipped by 5 bases and J by 0 bases, with 8 bases between them. CDR3 sequence: CASSPGSSNQPQHF. CDR3 coding DNA: TGTGCCAGCAGTCCTGGGAGTAGCAATCAGCCCCAGCATTTT.

The chain combines TRBV19 with TRBJ2-1; the match to TRBD1 covers 7 bases. CDR1 LNHDA and CDR2 SQIVND come from the germline V gene (reference sequence). The CDR3 runs to 15 residues. The ends lost 5 bases at V and 5 bases at J; junction bases unmatched: 9. The CDR3 reads CASSEGTARNNEQFF. CDR3 in DNA: TGTGCCAGTAGTGAGGGGACAGCGAGAAACAATGAGCAGTTCTTC. Full variable domain (missing parts from reference TRBV19 and TRBJ2-1): DGGITQSPKYLFRKEGQNVTLSCEQNLNHDAMYWYRQDPGQGLRLIYYSQIVNDFQKGDIAEGYSVSREKKESFPLTVTSAQKNPTAFYLCASSEGTARNNEQFFGPGTRLTVL.

This clone has a handful of counts. This chain connects TRBV10-2 to TRBJ1-1; TRBD1 might be the D (5 bases). This CDR3 is built from 15 residues. Trimming left V 4 bases short and J 1 base short, with 13 bases between. The germline gives CDR1 WSHSY, CDR2 SAAADI. The CDR3: CASSGRRQGNTEAFF. Here the CDR3 DNA reads TGCGCCAGCAGTGGACGTAGGCAGGGGAACACTGAAGCTTTCTTT.

The rearrangement links TRBV27 to TRBJ1-5, with TRBD1 matching 9 bases. Germline values: CDR1 MNHEY, CDR2 SMNVEV (reference sequence). After removal of 4 bases from V and 9 bases from J, the junction contained 7 bases not matched to a gene. This CDR3 has 14 amino acids. This CDR3 is CASSSDRGLGPQHF. The CDR3 DNA reads TGTGCCAGCAGTTCCGACAGGGGGTTGGGGCCCCAGCATTTT.

The V gene is TRBV27, the J gene TRBJ1-4; D is ambiguous. The CDR3 has 13 residues. Germline-derived CDR1 and CDR2 are MNHEY and SMNVEV (reference sequence). Trimming shortened V by 7 bases and J by 4 bases, and 10 bases separated the two germline ends. CDR3 bases: TGTGCCAGCATCCCGGACGGTAATGAAAAACTGTTTTTT. Translation: CASIPDGNEKLFF.

The chain couples TRBV10-1 to TRBJ2-7; D ambiguous. The V gene lost 8 bases and the J gene lost 2 bases, with 13 bases spanning the gap. This CDR3 has 13 amino acids. From germline, CDR1 is WNHNN and CDR2 SYGVQD (reference sequence). The CDR3 coding sequence is TGCGCCAGCGGGGATCGGAGTCCCTACGAGCAGTACGTC. This encodes CASGDRSPYEQYV.

V is TRBV5-1 and J is TRBJ2-1; either TRBD1 or TRBD2 may supply D (6 bases each). This CDR3 is built from 16 residues. The germline V gene has CDR1 SGHRS and CDR2 YFSETQ. V lost 0 bases, J lost 4 bases, and 14 bases lay in between. The CDR3 nucleotides read TGCGCCAGCAGCTTGGTAGGGGGGCGAGGGTACAATGAGCAGTTCTTC. This encodes CASSLVGGRGYNEQFF.

The chain has TRBV19 and TRBJ1-2; no reliable D call. The CDR3 length is 14 residues. Germline values: CDR1 LNHDA, CDR2 SQIVND (reference sequence). The V and J ends lost 1 base and 1 base respectively, with 7 bases between them. As DNA, the CDR3 is TGTGCCAGTAGTATAGTTGGAATTAACTATGGCTACACCTTC. This sequence encodes CASSIVGINYGYTF.